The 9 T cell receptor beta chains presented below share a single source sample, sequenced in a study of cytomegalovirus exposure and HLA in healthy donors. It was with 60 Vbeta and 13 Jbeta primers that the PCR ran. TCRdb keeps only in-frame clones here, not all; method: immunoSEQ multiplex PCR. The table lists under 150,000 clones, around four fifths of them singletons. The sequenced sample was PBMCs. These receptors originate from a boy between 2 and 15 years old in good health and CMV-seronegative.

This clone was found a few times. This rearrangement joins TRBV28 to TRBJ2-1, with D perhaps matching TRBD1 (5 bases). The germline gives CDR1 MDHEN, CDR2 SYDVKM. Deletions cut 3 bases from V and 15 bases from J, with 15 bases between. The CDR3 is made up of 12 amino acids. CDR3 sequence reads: CASSLGRASMFF. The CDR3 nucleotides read TGTGCCAGCAGTTTGGGCAGGGCGAGTATGTTCTTC. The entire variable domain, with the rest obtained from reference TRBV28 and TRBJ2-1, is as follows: DVKVTQSSRYLVKRTGEKVFLECVQDMDHENMFWYRQDPGLGLRLIYFSYDVKMKEKGDIPEGYSVSREKKERFSLILESASTNQTSMYLCASSLGRASMFFGPGTRLTVL.

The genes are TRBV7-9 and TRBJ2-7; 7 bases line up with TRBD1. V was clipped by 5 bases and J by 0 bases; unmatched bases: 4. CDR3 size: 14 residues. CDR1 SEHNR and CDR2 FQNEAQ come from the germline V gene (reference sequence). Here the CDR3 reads CASSPRTGSYEQYV. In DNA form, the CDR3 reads TGTGCCAGCAGCCCTCGGACAGGCTCCTACGAGCAGTACGTC.

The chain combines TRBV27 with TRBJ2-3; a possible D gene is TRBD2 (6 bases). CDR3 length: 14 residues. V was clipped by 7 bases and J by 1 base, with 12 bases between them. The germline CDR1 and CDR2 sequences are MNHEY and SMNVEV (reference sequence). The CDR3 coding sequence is TGTGCCAGCACCCAAACGGGGGGCACAGATACGCAGTATTTT. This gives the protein CASTQTGGTDTQYF.

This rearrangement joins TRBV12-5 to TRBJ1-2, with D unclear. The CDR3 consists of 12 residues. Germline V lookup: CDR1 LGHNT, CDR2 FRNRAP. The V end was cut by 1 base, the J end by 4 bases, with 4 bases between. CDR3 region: CASGLESYGYTF. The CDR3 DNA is TGTGCTAGTGGTTTGGAGAGCTATGGCTACACCTTC.

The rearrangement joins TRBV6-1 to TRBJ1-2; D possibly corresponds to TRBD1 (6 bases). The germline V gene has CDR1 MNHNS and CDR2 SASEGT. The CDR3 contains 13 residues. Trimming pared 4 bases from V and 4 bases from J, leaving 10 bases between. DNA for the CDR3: TGTGCCAGCAGTGTAGGGGGATTCTATGGCTACACCTTC. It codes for CASSVGGFYGYTF.

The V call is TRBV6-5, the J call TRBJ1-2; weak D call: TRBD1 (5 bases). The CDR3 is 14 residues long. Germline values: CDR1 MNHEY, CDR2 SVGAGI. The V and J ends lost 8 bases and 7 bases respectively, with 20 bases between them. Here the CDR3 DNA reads TGTGCCAGCGGCCCAGTGGGGGGTCTCTTTGGCTACACCTTC. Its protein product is CASGPVGGLFGYTF.

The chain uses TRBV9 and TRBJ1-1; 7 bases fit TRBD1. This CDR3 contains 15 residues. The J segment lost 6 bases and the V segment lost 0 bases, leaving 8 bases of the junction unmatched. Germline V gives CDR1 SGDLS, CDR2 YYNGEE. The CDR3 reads CASSVEQGVKPEAFF. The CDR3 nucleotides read TGTGCCAGCAGCGTAGAGCAGGGGGTTAAACCTGAAGCTTTCTTT.

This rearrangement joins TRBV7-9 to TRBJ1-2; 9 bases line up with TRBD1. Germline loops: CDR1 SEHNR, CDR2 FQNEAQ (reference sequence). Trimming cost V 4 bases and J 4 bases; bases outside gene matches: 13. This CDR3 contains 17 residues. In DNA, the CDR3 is TGTGCCAGCAGCTCCAAAACAGGGGGCATAAGCCGCTATGGCTACACCTTC. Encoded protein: CASSSKTGGISRYGYTF. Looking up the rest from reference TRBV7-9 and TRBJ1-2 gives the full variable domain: DTGVSQNPRHKITKRGQNVTFRCDPISEHNRLYWYRQTLGQGPEFLTYFQNEAQLEKSRLLSDRFSAERPKGSFSTLEIQRTEQGDSAMYLCASSSKTGGISRYGYTFGSGTRLTVV.

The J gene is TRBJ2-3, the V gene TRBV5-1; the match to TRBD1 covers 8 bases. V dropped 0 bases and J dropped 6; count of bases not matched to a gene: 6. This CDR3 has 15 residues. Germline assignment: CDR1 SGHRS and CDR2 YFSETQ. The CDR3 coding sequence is TGCGCCAGCAGCTTGGGGACAGGGAGGATCGATACGCAGTATTTT. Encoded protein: CASSLGTGRIDTQYF.